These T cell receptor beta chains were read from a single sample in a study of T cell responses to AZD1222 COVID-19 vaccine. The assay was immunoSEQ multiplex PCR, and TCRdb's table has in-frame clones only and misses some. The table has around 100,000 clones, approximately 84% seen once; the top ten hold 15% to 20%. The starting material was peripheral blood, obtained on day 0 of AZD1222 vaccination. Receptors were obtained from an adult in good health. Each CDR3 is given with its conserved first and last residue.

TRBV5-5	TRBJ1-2	CASSRDRDYGYTF
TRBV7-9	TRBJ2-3	CASSPRGRGQGTDTQYF
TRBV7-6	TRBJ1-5	CASSLFSGINQPQHF
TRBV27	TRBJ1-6	CASSLSATGLYNSPLHF
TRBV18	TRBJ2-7	CASSPAGAGEQYF
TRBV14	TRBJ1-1	CASLLEEGASTEAFF
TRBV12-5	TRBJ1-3	CASGLLVKLDSGNTIYF
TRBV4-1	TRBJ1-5	CASSQVGQAGEPQHF
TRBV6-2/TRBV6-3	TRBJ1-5	CASSYSIGGQPQHF
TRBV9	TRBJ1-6	CASSVNPGAGGSPLHF
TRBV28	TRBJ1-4	CASSRLGTGDEKLFF
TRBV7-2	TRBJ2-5	CASSLTGGQETQYF
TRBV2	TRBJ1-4	CASRTYNEKLFF
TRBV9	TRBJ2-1	CASSVVLAGGNNEQFF
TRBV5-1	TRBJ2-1	CASSLRGYNEQFF
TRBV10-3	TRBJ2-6	CAISESGAGANVLTF
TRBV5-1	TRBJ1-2	CASSTVFTGTYTF
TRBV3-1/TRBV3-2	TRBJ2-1	CASSVDQRGSMRFF
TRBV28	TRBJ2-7	CASSLTSGLYEQYF
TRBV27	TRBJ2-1	CASSIGTSGRAINEQFF